The source of this TCR beta chain is a study of OX40 agonist ivuxolimab in advanced cancers. Broader study findings: In general, CD8+ T cells held more expanded clones than CD4+ did, on average.

Sampled blood was obtained at baseline, cycle 4 day 1, and cycle 7 day 1. Produced via immunoSEQ multiplex PCR; TCRdb's table is partial and in-frame only. The sample shows some 26,000 clones, 70% to 90% of them seen only once. Germline CDR1 and CDR2: SGDLS and YYNGEE. This CDR3 comprises 11 residues. Between the trimmed V and J ends, which lost 0 bases and 10 bases, there was a span of 7 bases. This clone was recorded only once. Its antigen is as yet unknown. The J gene is TRBJ1-2, the V gene TRBV9; no definite D call. The sequenced sample was CD4+ or CD8+ T cells sorted from blood, obtained in a trial of the OX40 agonist ivuxolimab. This clonotype originated in an adult with an advanced solid tumor such as melanoma, head and neck, liver or kidney cancer. The CDR3 here is CASSVASVYTF. The CDR3 DNA reads TGTGCCAGCAGCGTAGCCTCGGTCTACACCTTC.